This T cell receptor beta chain was captured by sequencing in a study of cytomegalovirus exposure and HLA in healthy donors. Across the whole study: Researchers previously reported finding 90 million to 130 million unique TCR beta sequences from 170 million or so T cells.

Worth noting for this clone: What it binds is not known.

CDR1 is LGHNA and CDR2 is YSLEER in the germline V gene. Trimming pared 4 bases from V and 9 bases from J, leaving 13 bases between. The CDR3 spans 14 residues. Findings and limits, study-wide: Immune exposure data for these donors was limited to CMV serostatus. Most sequenced TCRs were rare (though some public TCRs occurred in many donors).

PCR was performed using 60 Vbeta and 13 Jbeta primers. The method was immunoSEQ multiplex PCR; TCRdb's version includes in-frame clones alone and lacks a portion of them. Seen here are fewer than 250,000 clones, around four fifths observed once, and the top ten hold 10%. This TCR was sampled from a woman between 45 and 60 years old in good health and CMV-seropositive. Sequenced sample: PBMCs. The V and J genes are TRBV4-3 and TRBJ1-6; D call uncertain. The CDR3: CASSLVVSGSPLHF. The DNA of the CDR3 is TGCGCCAGCAGCCTAGTCGTTTCAGGTTCACCCCTCCACTTT.